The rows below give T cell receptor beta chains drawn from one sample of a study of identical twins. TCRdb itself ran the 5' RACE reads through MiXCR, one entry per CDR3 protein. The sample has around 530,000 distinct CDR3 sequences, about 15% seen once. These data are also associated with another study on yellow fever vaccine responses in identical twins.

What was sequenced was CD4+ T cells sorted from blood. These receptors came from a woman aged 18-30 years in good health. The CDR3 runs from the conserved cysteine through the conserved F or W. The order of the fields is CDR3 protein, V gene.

CDR3aa: CASSISGNNEQFF; v_gene: TRBV19
CDR3aa: CASSALRGTENEKLFF; v_gene: TRBV12-3/TRBV12-4
CDR3aa: CASSLAETQPQHF; v_gene: TRBV12-3/TRBV12-4
CDR3aa: CASRSQGQANTEAFF; v_gene: TRBV28
CDR3aa: CASTVGTRRNYNEQFF; v_gene: TRBV23-1
CDR3aa: CASSQDRKDRTSGRYNEQFF; v_gene: TRBV4-1
CDR3aa: CASSWTRGTEAFF; v_gene: TRBV5-1
CDR3aa: CASNLPGGPNTGELFF; v_gene: TRBV7-2
CDR3aa: CASSLAMGQGNTGELFF; v_gene: TRBV7-2
CDR3aa: CASTPGLAKNNEQFF; v_gene: TRBV12-3/TRBV12-4
CDR3aa: CASSRGSENEKLFF; v_gene: TRBV5-1
CDR3aa: CASSKISGSSTDTQYF; v_gene: TRBV7-8
CDR3aa: CASSQVGQGSRNTEAFF; v_gene: TRBV4-2
CDR3aa: CATSREINEQFF; v_gene: TRBV15
CDR3aa: CSADRYQETQYF; v_gene: TRBV20-1
CDR3aa: CASSLPLGGTDTQYF; v_gene: TRBV28
CDR3aa: CAISPTLGRRGSGANVLTF; v_gene: TRBV2
CDR3aa: CATSDRGTGQETQYF; v_gene: TRBV24-1
CDR3aa: CASSEQGTGANVLTF; v_gene: TRBV5-1
CDR3aa: CASRQGTGSYNSPLHF; v_gene: TRBV6-1
CDR3aa: CAISNPVGDWGVREQFF; v_gene: TRBV10-3
CDR3aa: CASRTAGTGGAETQYF; v_gene: TRBV6-2/TRBV6-3
CDR3aa: CASSLDAGGGDTQYF; v_gene: TRBV5-1
CDR3aa: CASSLGSTGTSGRETQYF; v_gene: TRBV5-1
CDR3aa: CASSPGRPGNTIYF; v_gene: TRBV5-1
CDR3aa: CSARGTSGPTYNEQFF; v_gene: TRBV20-1
CDR3aa: CASSQGTTHQPQHF; v_gene: TRBV3-1
CDR3aa: CCASTSGGVIDTQYF; v_gene: TRBV20-1
CDR3aa: CASSLLPNGRSEKLFF; v_gene: TRBV7-8
CDR3aa: CASSLRGGAGANVLTF; v_gene: TRBV11-2
CDR3aa: CAISESGRDRGEQYF; v_gene: TRBV10-3
CDR3aa: CASGLFTGVSLAQYF; v_gene: TRBV12-5
CDR3aa: CSARDRGDSPLHF; v_gene: TRBV20-1
CDR3aa: CASSQGTGGAGQPQHF; v_gene: TRBV4-1
CDR3aa: CASRPAGGGSGELFF; v_gene: TRBV27
CDR3aa: CSARMATDASYEQYF; v_gene: TRBV29-1
CDR3aa: CAMGTGPGYNEQFF; v_gene: TRBV10-3
CDR3aa: CASSLALTGNTEAFF; v_gene: TRBV5-1
CDR3aa: CSAITGVYEQYF; v_gene: TRBV29-1
CDR3aa: CASSGRWGNEQFF; v_gene: TRBV11-2
CDR3aa: CSASSPSGSTDTQYF; v_gene: TRBV20-1
CDR3aa: CASSLEGLAPHQETQYF; v_gene: TRBV27
CDR3aa: CASSLVGGGSYEQYF; v_gene: TRBV7-3
CDR3aa: CASSYERTSGGALRNEQFF; v_gene: TRBV5-1
CDR3aa: CASSPRMGQPRDTQYF; v_gene: TRBV9
CDR3aa: CASRSRDRFSGELFF; v_gene: TRBV6-1